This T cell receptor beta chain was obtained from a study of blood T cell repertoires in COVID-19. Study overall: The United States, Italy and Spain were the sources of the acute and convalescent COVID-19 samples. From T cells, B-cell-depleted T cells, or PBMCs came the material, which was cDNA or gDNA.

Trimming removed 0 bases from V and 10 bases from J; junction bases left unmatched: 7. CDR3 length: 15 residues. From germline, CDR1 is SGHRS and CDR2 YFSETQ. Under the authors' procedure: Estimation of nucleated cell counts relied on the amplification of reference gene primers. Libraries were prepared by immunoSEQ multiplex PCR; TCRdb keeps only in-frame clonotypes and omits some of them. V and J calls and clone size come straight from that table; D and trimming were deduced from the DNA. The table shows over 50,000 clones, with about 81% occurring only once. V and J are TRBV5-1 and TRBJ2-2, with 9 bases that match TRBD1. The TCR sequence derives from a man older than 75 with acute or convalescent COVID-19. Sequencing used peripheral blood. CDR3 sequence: CASSLEGTGMMELFF. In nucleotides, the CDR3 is TGCGCCAGCAGCTTGGAGGGGACAGGGATGATGGAGCTGTTTTTT. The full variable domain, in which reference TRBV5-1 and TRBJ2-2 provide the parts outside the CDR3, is KAGVTQTPRYLIKTRGQQVTLSCSPISGHRSVSWYQQTPGQGLQFLFEYFSETQRNKGNFPGRFSGRQFSNSRSEMNVSTLELGDSALYLCASSLEGTGMMELFFGEGSRLTVL.